The rows below give T cell receptor beta chains drawn from one sample of a study of T cell responses to AZD1222 COVID-19 vaccine. Data came from immunoSEQ multiplex PCR; TCRdb stores just in-frame clones and leaves some out. The profile covers roughly 200,000 clones, with approximately 90% appearing a single time and around 3.5% taken by the ten largest. Here the sequenced sample was peripheral blood, taken 28 days after the second AZD1222 dose. The receptors derive from an adult who received the AZD1222 COVID-19 vaccine. Each CDR3 is given with its conserved first and last residue. Fields, in order: D gene, clone size, CDR3 length, V gene, J gene, CDR3 protein, CDR3 DNA. A D gene is named only where the DNA matches it firmly. Clone size is stated in some rows and not others, as once, few, many or a class when expanded.

d_call: TRBD1
clone_size: NA
cdr3_length: 16
v_call: TRBV4-1
j_call: TRBJ1-4
cdr3_aa: CASSLQGTATNEKLFF
cdr3_nt: TGCGCCAGCAGCCTCCAAGGGACAGCAACTAATGAAAAACTGTTTTTT

d_call: NA
clone_size: NA
cdr3_length: 15
v_call: TRBV7-9
j_call: TRBJ2-7
cdr3_aa: CASSPGSFSSYEQYF
cdr3_nt: TGTGCCAGCAGCCCGGGGTCTTTTAGCTCCTACGAGCAGTACTTC

d_call: NA
clone_size: NA
cdr3_length: 11
v_call: TRBV5-6
j_call: TRBJ2-7
cdr3_aa: CASSFPDRRYF
cdr3_nt: TGTGCCAGCAGCTTTCCCGACAGGCGGTACTTC

d_call: NA
clone_size: NA
cdr3_length: 17
v_call: TRBV21-1
j_call: TRBJ2-1
cdr3_aa: CASSIPSTESSYNEQFF
cdr3_nt: TGTGCCAGCAGCATCCCTTCGACTGAAAGCTCCTACAATGAGCAGTTCTTC

d_call: NA
clone_size: NA
cdr3_length: 15
v_call: TRBV6-5
j_call: TRBJ1-1
cdr3_aa: CASSRDRPMNTEAFF
cdr3_nt: TGTGCCAGCAGCCGCGACAGGCCTATGAACACTGAAGCTTTCTTT

d_call: NA
clone_size: NA
cdr3_length: 9
v_call: TRBV12-5
j_call: TRBJ1-2
cdr3_aa: CASGFGPTF
cdr3_nt: TGTGCTAGTGGTTTTGGCCCCACCTTC

d_call: TRBD1
clone_size: NA
cdr3_length: 13
v_call: TRBV3-1/TRBV3-2
j_call: TRBJ1-1
cdr3_aa: CASSSRTGDEAFF
cdr3_nt: TGTGCCAGCAGCTCCCGGACAGGGGATGAAGCTTTCTTT

d_call: NA
clone_size: NA
cdr3_length: 14
v_call: TRBV9
j_call: TRBJ2-1
cdr3_aa: CASSARQFYNEQFF
cdr3_nt: TGTGCCAGCAGCGCTAGACAGTTCTACAATGAGCAGTTCTTC

d_call: NA
clone_size: few
cdr3_length: 15
v_call: TRBV7-2
j_call: TRBJ1-6
cdr3_aa: CASSLGPSAGSPLHF
cdr3_nt: TGTGCCAGCAGCTTAGGTCCGTCGGCGGGGTCACCCCTCCACTTT

d_call: NA
clone_size: NA
cdr3_length: 15
v_call: TRBV2
j_call: TRBJ2-2
cdr3_aa: CAGRTVTLSTGELFF
cdr3_nt: TGTGCCGGAAGGACAGTGACTTTAAGCACCGGGGAGCTGTTTTTT

d_call: TRBD1
clone_size: NA
cdr3_length: 14
v_call: TRBV5-1
j_call: TRBJ1-1
cdr3_aa: CASSPGQGDTEAFF
cdr3_nt: TGCGCCAGCAGCCCTGGACAGGGTGACACTGAAGCTTTCTTT

d_call: NA
clone_size: once
cdr3_length: 15
v_call: TRBV20-1
j_call: TRBJ1-1
cdr3_aa: CSASSWSGRYTEAFF
cdr3_nt: TGCAGTGCTAGTTCATGGAGCGGCAGATACACTGAAGCTTTCTTT

d_call: TRBD1
clone_size: many
cdr3_length: 13
v_call: TRBV12-3/TRBV12-4
j_call: TRBJ1-1
cdr3_aa: CASSQRGQSKAFF
cdr3_nt: TGTGCCAGCAGTCAACGGGGACAGTCGAAAGCTTTCTTT

d_call: NA
clone_size: NA
cdr3_length: 14
v_call: TRBV10-3
j_call: TRBJ2-7
cdr3_aa: CAISVIRADPEQYF
cdr3_nt: TGTGCCATCAGTGTAATCCGCGCGGATCCCGAGCAGTACTTC

d_call: NA
clone_size: NA
cdr3_length: 15
v_call: TRBV11-1
j_call: TRBJ2-1
cdr3_aa: CASSSFMSSYNEQFF
cdr3_nt: TGTGCCAGCAGCTCGTTTATGAGCTCCTACAATGAGCAGTTCTTC

d_call: TRBD2
clone_size: once
cdr3_length: 15
v_call: TRBV7-3
j_call: TRBJ2-1
cdr3_aa: CASSPTSGSRNEQFF
cdr3_nt: TGTGCCAGCAGCCCGACTAGCGGGAGTAGAAATGAGCAGTTCTTC

d_call: NA
clone_size: once
cdr3_length: 11
v_call: TRBV2
j_call: TRBJ2-5
cdr3_aa: CASSPAETQYF
cdr3_nt: TGTGCCAGCAGTCCGGCGGAGACCCAGTACTTC

d_call: NA
clone_size: few
cdr3_length: 13
v_call: TRBV3-1/TRBV3-2
j_call: TRBJ1-5
cdr3_aa: CASSHYSNQPQHF
cdr3_nt: TGTGCCAGCAGCCATTATAGCAATCAGCCCCAGCATTTT

d_call: NA
clone_size: NA
cdr3_length: 14
v_call: TRBV5-5
j_call: TRBJ1-2
cdr3_aa: CASSLTASNYGYTF
cdr3_nt: TGTGCCAGCAGCTTGACGGCCAGTAACTATGGCTACACCTTC

d_call: TRBD1
clone_size: NA
cdr3_length: 13
v_call: TRBV7-2
j_call: TRBJ1-5
cdr3_aa: CASSSRGLQPQHF
cdr3_nt: TGTGCCAGCAGTTCCAGGGGGCTTCAGCCCCAGCATTTT

d_call: NA
clone_size: NA
cdr3_length: 14
v_call: TRBV19
j_call: TRBJ1-1
cdr3_aa: CASSIFGMNTEAFF
cdr3_nt: TGTGCCAGTAGTATCTTCGGCATGAACACTGAAGCTTTCTTT

d_call: TRBD2
clone_size: NA
cdr3_length: 15
v_call: TRBV4-1
j_call: TRBJ2-1
cdr3_aa: CASSQGLAGYNEQFF
cdr3_nt: TGCGCCAGCAGCCAGGGGCTAGCGGGATACAATGAGCAGTTCTTC

d_call: NA
clone_size: NA
cdr3_length: 17
v_call: TRBV18
j_call: TRBJ2-1
cdr3_aa: CASSPSGTLGSYNEQFF
cdr3_nt: TGTGCCAGCTCACCATCGGGGACCCTAGGCTCCTACAATGAGCAGTTCTTC

d_call: NA
clone_size: NA
cdr3_length: 13
v_call: TRBV11-2
j_call: TRBJ2-1
cdr3_aa: CASSPSSYNEQFF
cdr3_nt: TGTGCCAGCAGCCCAAGCTCCTACAATGAGCAGTTCTTC

d_call: NA
clone_size: NA
cdr3_length: 13
v_call: TRBV2
j_call: TRBJ2-1
cdr3_aa: CASSESRLYEQFF
cdr3_nt: TGTGCCAGCAGTGAATCGCGACTCTATGAGCAGTTCTTC

d_call: TRBD1
clone_size: NA
cdr3_length: 14
v_call: TRBV5-1
j_call: TRBJ1-2
cdr3_aa: CASRPDRESDGYTF
cdr3_nt: TGCGCCAGCAGACCCGACAGGGAATCGGATGGCTACACCTTC

d_call: NA
clone_size: few
cdr3_length: 14
v_call: TRBV7-9
j_call: TRBJ2-5
cdr3_aa: CASSHSRDQETQYF
cdr3_nt: TGTGCCAGCAGCCACTCAAGGGACCAAGAGACCCAGTACTTC

d_call: NA
clone_size: once
cdr3_length: 15
v_call: TRBV6-5
j_call: TRBJ1-1
cdr3_aa: CASSYRLHLPTEAFF
cdr3_nt: TGTGCCAGCAGTTATCGGTTGCACCTCCCCACTGAAGCTTTCTTT

d_call: NA
clone_size: NA
cdr3_length: 14
v_call: TRBV28
j_call: TRBJ1-2
cdr3_aa: CASTHARDSQGYTF
cdr3_nt: TGTGCCAGCACTCACGCTCGGGACTCCCAGGGCTACACCTTC

d_call: NA
clone_size: NA
cdr3_length: 14
v_call: TRBV3-1/TRBV3-2
j_call: TRBJ1-2
cdr3_aa: CATTDSGRANGYTF
cdr3_nt: TGTGCCACCACAGACAGCGGGCGGGCGAATGGCTACACCTTC

d_call: TRBD1
clone_size: NA
cdr3_length: 15
v_call: TRBV2
j_call: TRBJ2-6
cdr3_aa: CARGQGLSGANVLTF
cdr3_nt: TGTGCCAGAGGACAGGGGCTCTCTGGGGCCAACGTCCTGACTTTC

d_call: NA
clone_size: NA
cdr3_length: 15
v_call: TRBV10-3
j_call: TRBJ1-3
cdr3_aa: CAISGQPNIGNTIYF
cdr3_nt: TGTGCCATCAGTGGACAGCCGAATATTGGAAACACCATATATTTT

d_call: NA
clone_size: NA
cdr3_length: 15
v_call: TRBV7-6
j_call: TRBJ1-1
cdr3_aa: CASSLMVALNTEAFF
cdr3_nt: TGTGCCAGCAGCTTGATGGTAGCCTTGAACACTGAAGCTTTCTTT

d_call: TRBD1
clone_size: NA
cdr3_length: 15
v_call: TRBV19
j_call: TRBJ1-5
cdr3_aa: CASGQGGYSNQPQHF
cdr3_nt: TGTGCCAGTGGACAGGGCGGGTATAGCAATCAGCCCCAGCATTTT

d_call: TRBD1
clone_size: NA
cdr3_length: 15
v_call: TRBV5-4
j_call: TRBJ1-2
cdr3_aa: CASRNLIDRGNGYTF
cdr3_nt: TGTGCCAGCAGGAATCTTATCGACAGGGGAAATGGCTACACCTTC

d_call: NA
clone_size: NA
cdr3_length: 15
v_call: TRBV2
j_call: TRBJ2-5
cdr3_aa: CASSEARGSRETQYF
cdr3_nt: TGTGCCAGCAGTGAAGCCCGAGGCTCCCGGGAGACCCAGTACTTC

d_call: TRBD2
clone_size: NA
cdr3_length: 15
v_call: TRBV5-6
j_call: TRBJ2-2
cdr3_aa: CASSLGGSGTGELFF
cdr3_nt: TGTGCCAGCAGCTTGGGCGGGAGTGGCACCGGGGAGCTGTTTTTT

d_call: TRBD2
clone_size: NA
cdr3_length: 17
v_call: TRBV11-3
j_call: TRBJ2-1
cdr3_aa: CASSSQRTSGGYNEQFF
cdr3_nt: TGTGCCAGCAGCTCGCAACGGACTAGCGGGGGGTACAATGAGCAGTTCTTC

d_call: NA
clone_size: NA
cdr3_length: 13
v_call: TRBV11-2
j_call: TRBJ1-5
cdr3_aa: CASSVAENQPQHF
cdr3_nt: TGTGCCAGCAGCGTGGCGGAGAATCAGCCCCAGCATTTT

d_call: NA
clone_size: NA
cdr3_length: 14
v_call: TRBV12-5
j_call: TRBJ2-1
cdr3_aa: CASGWESSYNEQFF
cdr3_nt: TGTGCTAGTGGTTGGGAGAGCTCCTACAATGAGCAGTTCTTC

d_call: TRBD2
clone_size: NA
cdr3_length: 16
v_call: TRBV30
j_call: TRBJ2-2
cdr3_aa: CACSLGTSEYTGELFF
cdr3_nt: TGTGCCTGTTCTCTGGGGACTAGCGAGTACACCGGGGAGCTGTTTTTT

d_call: TRBD2
clone_size: NA
cdr3_length: 16
v_call: TRBV6-1
j_call: TRBJ2-2
cdr3_aa: CASSGASGSSTGELFF
cdr3_nt: TGTGCCAGCAGTGGAGCTAGCGGGAGTAGCACCGGGGAGCTGTTTTTT

d_call: NA
clone_size: few
cdr3_length: 15
v_call: TRBV28
j_call: TRBJ1-4
cdr3_aa: CASATAGATNEKLFF
cdr3_nt: TGTGCCAGCGCAACCGCAGGAGCAACTAATGAAAAACTGTTTTTT

d_call: NA
clone_size: NA
cdr3_length: 15
v_call: TRBV28
j_call: TRBJ1-5
cdr3_aa: CASSLGGRDNQPQHF
cdr3_nt: TGTGCCAGCAGTTTAGGAGGCAGGGATAATCAGCCCCAGCATTTT

d_call: NA
clone_size: NA
cdr3_length: 13
v_call: TRBV12-3/TRBV12-4
j_call: TRBJ1-1
cdr3_aa: CASSFRMNTEAFF
cdr3_nt: TGTGCCAGCAGTTTCCGTATGAACACTGAAGCTTTCTTT

d_call: NA
clone_size: NA
cdr3_length: 12
v_call: TRBV28
j_call: TRBJ1-4
cdr3_aa: CASSLLNEKLFF
cdr3_nt: TGTGCCAGCAGTTTACTTAATGAAAAACTGTTTTTT

d_call: NA
clone_size: once
cdr3_length: 15
v_call: TRBV7-3
j_call: TRBJ2-5
cdr3_aa: CASSLFGGATETQYF
cdr3_nt: TGTGCCAGCAGCTTATTCGGGGGAGCAACTGAGACCCAGTACTTC

d_call: NA
clone_size: once
cdr3_length: 16
v_call: TRBV27
j_call: TRBJ2-1
cdr3_aa: CASSRQVSASYNEQFF
cdr3_nt: TGTGCCAGCAGTCGACAAGTTAGCGCCTCCTACAATGAGCAGTTCTTC

d_call: NA
clone_size: NA
cdr3_length: 16
v_call: TRBV11-2
j_call: TRBJ1-5
cdr3_aa: CASSPGQFVGNQPQHF
cdr3_nt: TGTGCCAGCAGCCCTGGACAGTTTGTTGGCAATCAGCCCCAGCATTTT

d_call: NA
clone_size: NA
cdr3_length: 16
v_call: TRBV5-4
j_call: TRBJ2-2
cdr3_aa: CASSLSAYPGTGELFF
cdr3_nt: TGTGCCAGCAGCTTGAGTGCCTACCCTGGCACCGGGGAGCTGTTTTTT

d_call: TRBD2
clone_size: NA
cdr3_length: 16
v_call: TRBV19
j_call: TRBJ2-1
cdr3_aa: CASSIMAGAPYNEQFF
cdr3_nt: TGTGCCAGTAGTATTATGGCGGGAGCTCCCTACAATGAGCAGTTCTTC

d_call: NA
clone_size: NA
cdr3_length: 14
v_call: TRBV18
j_call: TRBJ2-1
cdr3_aa: CASSPRARTDEQFF
cdr3_nt: TGTGCCAGCTCACCACGGGCGAGGACCGATGAGCAGTTCTTC

d_call: NA
clone_size: NA
cdr3_length: 11
v_call: TRBV28
j_call: TRBJ1-4
cdr3_aa: CASSLDIRLFF
cdr3_nt: TGTGCCAGCAGTTTGGACATTAGGCTGTTTTTT